One T cell receptor beta chain is described in this entry. The antigen is undetermined. The sample comes from a study of Graves' ophthalmopathy and Graves' hyperthyroidism. Study summary: Peripheral blood sampling preceded any treatment and occurred at initial diagnosis. Study-wide points: Forecasting of ophthalmopathy progression by the model achieved nearly 71% sensitivity and approximately 72% specificity. Most thyroid-expanded clonotypes exceeding 0.001 frequency were also found in blood.

Every ophthalmopathy donor presented moderate-to-severe activity, CAS ≥3, NOSPECS ≥4 and duration under 3 months. The V end was cut by 4 bases, the J end by 6 bases, with 16 bases between. Germline loops: CDR1 SGHAT, CDR2 FQNNGV. The CDR3 spans 14 residues. For repertoire sequencing, the TCR beta CDR3 regions were amplified from RNA transcripts. Second-round multiplex PCR came after first-round RT-PCR with HTBI primers. MiXCR, applied by TCRdb to the multiplex PCR reads, yields one record per CDR3 protein. The sample contains about 740,000 distinct CDR3 sequences, 40% of which appear only once. Source material: peripheral blood. The J gene is TRBJ2-7, the V gene TRBV11-2; D possibly matches TRBD1 or TRBD2 (5 bases each). The TCR was taken from an adult man with Graves' ophthalmopathy. For the CDR3, the DNA is TGTGCCAGCAGCTCCCGGGACGGCGTTGGCGAGCAGTACTTC. Protein product: CASSSRDGVGEQYF.